Sequencing of this TCR beta chain was carried out in a study of OX40 agonist ivuxolimab in advanced cancers. V lost 3 bases to trimming and J lost 5 bases; unmatched junction nucleotides: 7. Germline-derived CDR1 and CDR2 are SGHVS and FQNEAQ. CDR3 length: 14 residues. Points on this clone: Its antigen is unidentified.

Study-wide points: The study found among the lowest clonal expansion in partial responders at 0.1-3.0 mg/kg.

Clones were sequenced by immunoSEQ multiplex PCR, and TCRdb holds only the in-frame ones, with some missing. Among 60,000 to 75,000 clones, more than 70% were seen once, and the ten largest hold 5% to 6.5%. The source was CD4+ or CD8+ T cells sorted from blood, collected in a trial of the OX40 agonist ivuxolimab. The V gene is TRBV7-8, the J gene TRBJ2-7; 7 bases fit TRBD1. The sequence was collected from an adult with an advanced solid tumor such as melanoma, head and neck, liver or kidney cancer. The CDR3 DNA reads as TGTGCCAGCAGCTTCCTGGACAGGCCCCACGAGCAGTACTTC. This sequence encodes CASSFLDRPHEQYF.